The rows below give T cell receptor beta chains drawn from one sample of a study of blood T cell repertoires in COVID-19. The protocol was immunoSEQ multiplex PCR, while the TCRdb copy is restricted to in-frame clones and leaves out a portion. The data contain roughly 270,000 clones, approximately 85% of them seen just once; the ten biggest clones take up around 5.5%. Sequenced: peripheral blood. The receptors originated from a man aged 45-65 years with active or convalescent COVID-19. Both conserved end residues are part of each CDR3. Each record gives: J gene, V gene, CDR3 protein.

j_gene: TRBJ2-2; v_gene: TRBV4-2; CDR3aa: CASSPGVAGELFF
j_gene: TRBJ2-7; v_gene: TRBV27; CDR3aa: CASSLATSGYEQYF
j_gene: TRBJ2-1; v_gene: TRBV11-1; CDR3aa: CASRSREFEQFF
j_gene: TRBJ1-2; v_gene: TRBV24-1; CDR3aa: CATSDPTGTGAHGYTF
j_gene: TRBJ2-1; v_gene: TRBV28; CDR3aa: CASSPEGRPRRGEQFF
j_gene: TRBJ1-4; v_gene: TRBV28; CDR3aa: CASSSQGAADKKLFF
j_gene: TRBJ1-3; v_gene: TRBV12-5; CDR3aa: CASGLRGLGRNTIYF
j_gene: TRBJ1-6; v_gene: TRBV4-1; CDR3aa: CASSQDRDSYNSPLHF
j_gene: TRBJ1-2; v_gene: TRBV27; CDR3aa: CASRTGRDGYTF
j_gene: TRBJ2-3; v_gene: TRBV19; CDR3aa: CASRTGRKTDTQYF
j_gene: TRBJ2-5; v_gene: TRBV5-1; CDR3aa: CASSFSPGEGEETQYF
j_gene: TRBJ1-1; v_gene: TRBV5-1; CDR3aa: CASSRGNTEAFF
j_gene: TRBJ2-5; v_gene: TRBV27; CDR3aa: CASSFRGSTETQYF
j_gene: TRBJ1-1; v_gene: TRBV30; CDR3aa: CAWRQTPEAFF
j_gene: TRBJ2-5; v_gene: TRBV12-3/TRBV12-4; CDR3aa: CASSGLDGVTQYF
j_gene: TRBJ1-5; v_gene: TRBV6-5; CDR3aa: CASSYYFRDSNQPQHF
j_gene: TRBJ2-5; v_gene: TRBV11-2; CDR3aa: CASSLGRTGGELGAQYF
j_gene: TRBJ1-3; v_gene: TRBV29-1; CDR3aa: CSAGGGRASGNTIYF
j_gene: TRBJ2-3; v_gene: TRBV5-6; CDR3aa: CASSSSVTDTQYF
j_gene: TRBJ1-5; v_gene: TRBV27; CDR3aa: CASSPLGGPPQHF
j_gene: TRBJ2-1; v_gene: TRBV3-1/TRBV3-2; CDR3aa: CASSQDQFHVNEQFF
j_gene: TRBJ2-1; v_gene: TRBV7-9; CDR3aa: CASSFGLTGYNEQFF
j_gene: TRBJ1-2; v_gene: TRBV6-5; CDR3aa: CASSYSYRPHGYTF
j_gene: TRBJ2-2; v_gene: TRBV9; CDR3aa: CASSISGRGNSGELFF
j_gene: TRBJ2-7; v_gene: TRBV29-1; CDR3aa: CSVRDTGPYEQYF
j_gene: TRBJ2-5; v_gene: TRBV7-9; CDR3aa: CASSPGTFQETQYF
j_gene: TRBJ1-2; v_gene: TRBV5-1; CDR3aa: CASSDLDRGSNYGYTF
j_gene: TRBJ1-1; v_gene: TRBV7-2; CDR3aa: CASSLYPAVPTEAFF
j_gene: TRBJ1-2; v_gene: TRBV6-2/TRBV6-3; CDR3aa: CASSYARTDFYGYTF
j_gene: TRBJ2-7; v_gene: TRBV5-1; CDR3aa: CASSSNSYEQYF
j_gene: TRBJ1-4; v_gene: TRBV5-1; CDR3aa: CASSDGGTPEKLFF
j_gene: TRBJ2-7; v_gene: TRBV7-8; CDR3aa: CASSLKRDGDEQYF
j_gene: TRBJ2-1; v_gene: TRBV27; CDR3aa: CASSLVGGEQFF
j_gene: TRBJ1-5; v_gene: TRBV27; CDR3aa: CASSFWGPGGNQPQHF
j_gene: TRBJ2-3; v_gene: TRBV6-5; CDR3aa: CASRDRWASDTQYF
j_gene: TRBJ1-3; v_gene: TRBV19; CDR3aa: CASSIVGDSGNTIYF
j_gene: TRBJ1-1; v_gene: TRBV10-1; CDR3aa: CASSDGDTEAFF
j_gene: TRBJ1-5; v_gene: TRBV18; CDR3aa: CASSRWGRNNQPQHF
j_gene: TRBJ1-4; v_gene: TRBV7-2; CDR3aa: CASSPDRGQEKLFF
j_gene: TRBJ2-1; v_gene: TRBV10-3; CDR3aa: CASDLGPGGNEQFF
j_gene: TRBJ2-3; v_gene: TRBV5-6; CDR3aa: CASSLVPGDTQYF